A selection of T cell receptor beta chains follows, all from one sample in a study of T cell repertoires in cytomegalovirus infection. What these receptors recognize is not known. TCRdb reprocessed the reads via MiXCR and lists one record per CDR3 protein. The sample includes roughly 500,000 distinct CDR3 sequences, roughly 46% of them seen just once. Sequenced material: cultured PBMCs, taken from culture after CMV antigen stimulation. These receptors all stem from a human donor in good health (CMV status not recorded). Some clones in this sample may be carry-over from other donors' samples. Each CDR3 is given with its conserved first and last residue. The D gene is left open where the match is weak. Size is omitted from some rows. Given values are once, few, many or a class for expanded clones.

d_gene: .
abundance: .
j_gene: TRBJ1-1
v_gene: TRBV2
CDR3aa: CASTSEEGAEAFF
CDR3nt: TGTGCCAGCACCTCTGAGGAGGGGGCTGAAGCTTTCTTT

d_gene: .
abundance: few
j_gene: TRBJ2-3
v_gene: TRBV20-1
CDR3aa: CSAPVPDTQYF
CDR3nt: TGCAGTGCTCCGGTCCCCGATACGCAGTATTTT

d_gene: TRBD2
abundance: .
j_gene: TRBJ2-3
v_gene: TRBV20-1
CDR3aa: CSARDRPSGRGGDTQYF
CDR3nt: TGCAGTGCTAGAGATCGTCCTAGCGGGAGGGGAGGGGATACGCAGTATTTT

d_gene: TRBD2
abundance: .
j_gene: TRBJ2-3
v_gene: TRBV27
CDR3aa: CASSNRLAGKPDTQYF
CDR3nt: TGTGCCAGTAGTAACCGACTAGCGGGGAAGCCAGATACGCAGTATTTT

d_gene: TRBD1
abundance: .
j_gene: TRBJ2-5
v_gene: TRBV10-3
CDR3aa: CAITTGVQETQYF
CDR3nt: TGTGCCATCACCACAGGGGTCCAAGAGACCCAGTACTTC

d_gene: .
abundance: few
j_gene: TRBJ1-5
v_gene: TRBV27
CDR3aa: CASRLSGGGQPQHF
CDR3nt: TGTGCCAGCAGACTGTCGGGGGGTGGTCAGCCCCAGCATTTT

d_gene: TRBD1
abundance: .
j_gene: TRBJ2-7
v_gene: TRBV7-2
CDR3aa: CASSLNRDSFYEQYF
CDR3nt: TGTGCCAGCAGCTTAAACCGGGACAGCTTCTACGAGCAGTACTTC

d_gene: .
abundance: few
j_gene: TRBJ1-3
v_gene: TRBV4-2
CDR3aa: CASSQDLSSGNTIYF
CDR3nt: TGTGCCAGCAGCCAAGATTTAAGCTCTGGAAACACCATATATTTT

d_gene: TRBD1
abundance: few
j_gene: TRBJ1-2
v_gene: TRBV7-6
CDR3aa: CASSPGQGGLRDGYTF
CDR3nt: TGTGCCAGCAGCCCGGGACAGGGTGGCTTACGCGATGGCTACACCTTC

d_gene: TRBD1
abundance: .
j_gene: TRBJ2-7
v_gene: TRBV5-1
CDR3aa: CASSLDRDRAFYEQYF
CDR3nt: TGCGCCAGCAGCTTGGACCGGGACAGGGCTTTTTATGAGCAGTACTTC

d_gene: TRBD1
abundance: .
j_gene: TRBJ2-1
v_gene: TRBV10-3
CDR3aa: CAISPGTGDNEQFF
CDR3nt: TGTGCCATCAGCCCCGGGACAGGTGACAATGAGCAGTTCTTC

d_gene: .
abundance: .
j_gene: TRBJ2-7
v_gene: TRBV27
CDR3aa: CASSLPGTRIYEQYF
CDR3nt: TGTGCCAGCAGTTTACCCGGGACCCGGATCTACGAGCAGTACTTC

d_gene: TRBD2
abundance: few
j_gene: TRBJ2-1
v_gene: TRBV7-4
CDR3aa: CASRGLAASSYNEQFF
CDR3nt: TGTGCCAGCAGGGGACTAGCGGCTTCCTCCTACAATGAGCAGTTCTTC

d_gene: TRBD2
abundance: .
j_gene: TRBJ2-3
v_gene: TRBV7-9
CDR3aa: CASSTGLGREGTDTQYF
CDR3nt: TGTGCCAGCTCTACAGGGCTCGGGCGGGAGGGCACAGATACGCAGTATTTT

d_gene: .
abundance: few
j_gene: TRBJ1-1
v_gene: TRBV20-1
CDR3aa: CSASEGGVTEAFF
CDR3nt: TGCAGTGCTAGTGAAGGGGGGGTGACTGAAGCTTTCTTT

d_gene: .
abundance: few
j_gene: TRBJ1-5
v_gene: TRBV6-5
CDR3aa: CASGRVSNQPQHF
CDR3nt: TGTGCCAGCGGTAGGGTTAGCAATCAGCCCCAGCATTTT

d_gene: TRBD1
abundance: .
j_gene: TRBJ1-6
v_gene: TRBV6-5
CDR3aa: CASSRRGQANNSPLHF
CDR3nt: TGTGCCAGCAGTCGCCGAGGACAGGCAAATAATTCACCCCTCCACTTT

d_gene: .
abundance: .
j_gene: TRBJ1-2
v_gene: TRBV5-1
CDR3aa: CASSLAGNGYTF
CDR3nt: TGCGCCAGCAGCTTGGCTGGGAATGGCTACACCTTC

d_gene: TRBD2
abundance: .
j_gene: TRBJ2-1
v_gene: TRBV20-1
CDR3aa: CSARDRRLALYEQFF
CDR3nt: TGCAGTGCTAGAGATAGGAGACTAGCGTTGTATGAGCAGTTCTTC

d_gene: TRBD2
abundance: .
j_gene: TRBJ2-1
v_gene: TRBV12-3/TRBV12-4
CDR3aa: CASTRSGGAPSSYNEQFF
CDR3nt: TGTGCCAGCACGAGGAGCGGGGGGGCCCCGAGCTCCTACAATGAGCAGTTCTTC

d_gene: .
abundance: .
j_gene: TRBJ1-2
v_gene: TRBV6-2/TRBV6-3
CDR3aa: CASRSSTRHPRVYTF
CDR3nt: TGTGCCAGCAGATCCTCTACCCGACACCCTCGCGTCTACACCTTC

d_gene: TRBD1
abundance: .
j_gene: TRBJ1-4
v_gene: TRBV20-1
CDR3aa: CSAREGQLELFF
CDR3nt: TGCAGTGCTAGAGAGGGACAGCTTGAACTGTTTTTT

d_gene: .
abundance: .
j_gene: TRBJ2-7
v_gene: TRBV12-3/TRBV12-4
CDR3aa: CASSFRGSRYEQYF
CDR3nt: TGTGCCAGCAGTTTCAGGGGATCGCGCTACGAGCAGTACTTC

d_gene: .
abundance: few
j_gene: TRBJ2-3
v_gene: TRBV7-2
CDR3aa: CASSFGVEDTQYF
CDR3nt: TGTGCCAGCAGCTTCGGGGTCGAAGATACGCAGTATTTT

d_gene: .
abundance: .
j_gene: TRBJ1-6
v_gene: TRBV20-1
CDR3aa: CSADGGVPYNSPLHF
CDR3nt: TGCAGTGCCGATGGGGGGGTTCCCTATAATTCACCCCTCCACTTT

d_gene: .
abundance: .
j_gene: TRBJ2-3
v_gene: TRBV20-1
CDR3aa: CSLLAGSTDTQYF
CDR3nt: TGCAGTCTACTCGCAGGGAGCACAGATACGCAGTATTTT

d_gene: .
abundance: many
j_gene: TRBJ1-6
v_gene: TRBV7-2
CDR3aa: CASSSRLGQSPLHF
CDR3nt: TGTGCCAGCAGCAGTCGCTTAGGACAGTCACCCCTCCACTTT

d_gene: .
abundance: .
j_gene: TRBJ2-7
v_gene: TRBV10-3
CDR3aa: CAISESTYEQYF
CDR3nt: TGTGCCATCAGTGAATCTACCTACGAGCAGTACTTC

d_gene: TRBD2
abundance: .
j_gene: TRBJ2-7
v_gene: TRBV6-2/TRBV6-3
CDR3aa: CASSRPGLAGNEQYF
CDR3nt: TGTGCCAGCAGTCGCCCCGGACTAGCGGGGAACGAGCAGTACTTC

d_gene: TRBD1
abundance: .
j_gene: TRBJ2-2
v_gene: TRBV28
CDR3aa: CASSPNPGQGKGELFF
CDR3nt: TGTGCCAGCAGTCCAAACCCCGGACAGGGTAAAGGGGAGCTGTTTTTT

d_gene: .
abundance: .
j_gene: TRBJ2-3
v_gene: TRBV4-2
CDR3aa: CASSQGDLNTDTQYF
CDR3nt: TGTGCCAGCAGCCAAGGGGACTTAAACACAGATACGCAGTATTTT

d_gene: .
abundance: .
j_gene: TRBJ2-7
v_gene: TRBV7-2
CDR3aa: CASSLDAAGTYEQYF
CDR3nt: TGTGCCAGCAGCTTAGACGCGGCTGGGACCTACGAGCAGTACTTC